This T cell receptor beta chain was documented in a study of pediatric ulcerative colitis. Turning to the study itself: Most patients had pancolitis, and two had left-sided colitis. Study-level results: Clonal expansions reduced rectal repertoire diversity in acute severe colitis.

Germline V gene data show CDR1 as MNHEY and CDR2 as SVGAGI. The ends were cut back, 2 bases at V and 1 base at J, with 12 bases in the middle. The CDR3 runs to 15 residues. Produced via immunoSEQ multiplex PCR; TCRdb's table is partial and in-frame only. The profile shows 25,000 to 35,000 clones, around 80% of them singletons. Regarding this clone: What it recognizes is unknown.

The source material was blood. The chain joins TRBV6-5 to TRBJ2-7; weak D call: TRBD1 (7 bases). This TCR came from a boy aged 5-17 years with severe ulcerative colitis. Written as DNA, the CDR3 is TGTGCCAGCAGTTACGGAGGGACAGCTTCCTACGAGCAGTACTTC. It translates to CASSYGGTASYEQYF.